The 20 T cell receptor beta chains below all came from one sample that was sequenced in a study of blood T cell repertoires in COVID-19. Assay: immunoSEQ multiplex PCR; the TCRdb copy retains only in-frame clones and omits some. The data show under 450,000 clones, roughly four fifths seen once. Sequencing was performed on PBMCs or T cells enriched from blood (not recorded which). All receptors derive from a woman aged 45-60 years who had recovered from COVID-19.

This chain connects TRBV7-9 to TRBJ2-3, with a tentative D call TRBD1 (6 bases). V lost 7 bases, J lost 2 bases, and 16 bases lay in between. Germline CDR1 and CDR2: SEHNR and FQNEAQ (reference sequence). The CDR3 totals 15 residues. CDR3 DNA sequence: TGTGCCAGCACCCCGTCTGGGACACCCACAGATACGCAGTATTTT. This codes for CASTPSGTPTDTQYF. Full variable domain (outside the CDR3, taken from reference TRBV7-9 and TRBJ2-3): DTGVSQNPRHKITKRGQNVTFRCDPISEHNRLYWYRQTLGQGPEFLTYFQNEAQLEKSRLLSDRFSAERPKGSFSTLEIQRTEQGDSAMYLCASTPSGTPTDTQYFGPGTRLTVL.

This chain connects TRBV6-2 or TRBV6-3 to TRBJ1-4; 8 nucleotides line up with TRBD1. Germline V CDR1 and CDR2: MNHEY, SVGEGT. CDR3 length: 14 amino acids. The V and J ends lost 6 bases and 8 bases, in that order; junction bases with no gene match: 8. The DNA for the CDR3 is TGTGCCAGCAGCCACCGACAGGGGAAAGAAAAACTGTTTTTT. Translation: CASSHRQGKEKLFF.

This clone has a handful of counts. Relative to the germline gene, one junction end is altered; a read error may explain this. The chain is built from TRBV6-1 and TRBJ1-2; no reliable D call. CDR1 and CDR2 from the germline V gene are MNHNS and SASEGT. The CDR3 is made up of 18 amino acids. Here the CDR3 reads CASREGVQWTSANYGYTF. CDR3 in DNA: TGTGCCAGCAGAGAAGGTGTACAATGGACTTCAGCTAACTATGGCTACACCTTC.

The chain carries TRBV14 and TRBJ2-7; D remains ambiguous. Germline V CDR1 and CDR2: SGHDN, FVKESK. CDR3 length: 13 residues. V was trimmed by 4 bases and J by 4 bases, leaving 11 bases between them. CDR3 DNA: TGTGCCAGCAGCCGCGGCGCGTTTTACGAGCAGTACTTC. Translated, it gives CASSRGAFYEQYF. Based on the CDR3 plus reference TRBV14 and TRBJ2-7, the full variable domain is EAGVTQFPSHSVIEKGQTVTLRCDPISGHDNLYWYRRVMGKEIKFLLHFVKESKQDESGMPNNRFLAERTGGTYSTLKVQPAELEDSGVYFCASSRGAFYEQYFGPGTRLTVT.

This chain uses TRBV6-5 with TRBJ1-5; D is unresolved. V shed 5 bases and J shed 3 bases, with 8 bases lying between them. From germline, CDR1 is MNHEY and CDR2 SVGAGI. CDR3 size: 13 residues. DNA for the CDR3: TGTGCCAGCAGTAAGACTAACAATCAGCCCCAGCATTTT. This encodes CASSKTNNQPQHF.

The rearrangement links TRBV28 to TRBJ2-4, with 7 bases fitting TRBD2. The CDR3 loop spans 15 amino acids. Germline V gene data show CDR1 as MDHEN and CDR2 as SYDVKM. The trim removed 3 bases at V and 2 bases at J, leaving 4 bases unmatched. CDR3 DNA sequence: TGTGCCAGCAGTTTGGTGGGAGGGTCCAAAAACATTCAGTACTTC. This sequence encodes CASSLVGGSKNIQYF.

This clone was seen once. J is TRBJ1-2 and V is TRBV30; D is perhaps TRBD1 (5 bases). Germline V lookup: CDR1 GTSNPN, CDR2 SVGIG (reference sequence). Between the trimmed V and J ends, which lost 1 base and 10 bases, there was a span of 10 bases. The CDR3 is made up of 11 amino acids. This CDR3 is CAWSEQVLYTF. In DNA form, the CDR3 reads TGTGCCTGGAGTGAACAGGTTCTCTACACCTTC.

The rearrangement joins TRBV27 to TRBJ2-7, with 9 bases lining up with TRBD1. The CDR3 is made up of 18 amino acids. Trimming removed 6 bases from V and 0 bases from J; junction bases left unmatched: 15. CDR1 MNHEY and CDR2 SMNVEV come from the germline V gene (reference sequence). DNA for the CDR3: TGTGCCAGCAGCCTCTCTCTGCCCAGGACAGGGGACTCCTACGAGCAGTACTTC. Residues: CASSLSLPRTGDSYEQYF.

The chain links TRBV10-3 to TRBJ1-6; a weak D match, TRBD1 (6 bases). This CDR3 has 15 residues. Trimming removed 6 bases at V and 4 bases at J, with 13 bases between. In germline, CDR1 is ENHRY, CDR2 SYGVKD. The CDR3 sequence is CAIRRQEGYNSPLHF. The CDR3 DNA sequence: TGTGCCATCAGGCGACAGGAAGGATATAATTCACCCCTCCACTTT.

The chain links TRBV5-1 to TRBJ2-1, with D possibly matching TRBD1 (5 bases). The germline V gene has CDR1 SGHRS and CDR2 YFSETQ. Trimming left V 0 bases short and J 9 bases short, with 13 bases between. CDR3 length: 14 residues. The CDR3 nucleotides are TGCGCCAGCAGCTTGGCGGACGCGCAGGGTGAGCAGTTCTTC. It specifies CASSLADAQGEQFF.

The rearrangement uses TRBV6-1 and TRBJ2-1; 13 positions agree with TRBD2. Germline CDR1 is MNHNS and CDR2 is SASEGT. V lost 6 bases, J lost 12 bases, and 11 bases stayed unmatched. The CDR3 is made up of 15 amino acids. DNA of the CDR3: TGTGCCAGCAGCCGCGGGACTAGCGGGGAAGGAGGGCAGTTCTTC. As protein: CASSRGTSGEGGQFF.

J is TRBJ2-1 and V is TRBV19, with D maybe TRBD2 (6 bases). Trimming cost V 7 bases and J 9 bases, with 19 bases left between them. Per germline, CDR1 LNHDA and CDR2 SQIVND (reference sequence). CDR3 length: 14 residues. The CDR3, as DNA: TGTGCCAGTACCATGGGGGGTTCGGAGGTTGAGCAGTTCTTC. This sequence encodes CASTMGGSEVEQFF.

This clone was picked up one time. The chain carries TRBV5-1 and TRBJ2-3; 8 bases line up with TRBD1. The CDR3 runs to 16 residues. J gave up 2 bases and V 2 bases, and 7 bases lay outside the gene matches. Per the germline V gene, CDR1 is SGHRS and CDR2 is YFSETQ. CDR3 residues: CASSLGQGRPTDTQYF. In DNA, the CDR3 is TGCGCCAGCAGCTTAGGACAGGGTCGACCCACAGATACGCAGTATTTT.

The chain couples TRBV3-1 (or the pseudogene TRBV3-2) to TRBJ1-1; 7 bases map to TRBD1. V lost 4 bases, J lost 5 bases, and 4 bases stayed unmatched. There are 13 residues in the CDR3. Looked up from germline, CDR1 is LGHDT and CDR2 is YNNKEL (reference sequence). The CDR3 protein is CASSRQGRTEAFF. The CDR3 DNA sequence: TGTGCCAGCAGCCGACAGGGTAGGACTGAAGCTTTCTTT.

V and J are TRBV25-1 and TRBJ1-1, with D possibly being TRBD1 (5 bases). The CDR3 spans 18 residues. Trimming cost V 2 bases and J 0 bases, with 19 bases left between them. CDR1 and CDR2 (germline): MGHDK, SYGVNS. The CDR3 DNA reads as TGTGCCAGCAGTGAACTAGGGTCAGGGTCGGCATTGAACACTGAAGCTTTCTTT. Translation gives CASSELGSGSALNTEAFF.

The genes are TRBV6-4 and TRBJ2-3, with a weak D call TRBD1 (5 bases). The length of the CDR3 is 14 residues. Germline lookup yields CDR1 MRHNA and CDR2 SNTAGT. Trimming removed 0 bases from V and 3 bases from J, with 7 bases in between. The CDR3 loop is CASSDSQGTDTQYF. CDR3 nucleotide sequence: TGTGCCAGCAGTGACTCGCAGGGAACAGATACGCAGTATTTT.

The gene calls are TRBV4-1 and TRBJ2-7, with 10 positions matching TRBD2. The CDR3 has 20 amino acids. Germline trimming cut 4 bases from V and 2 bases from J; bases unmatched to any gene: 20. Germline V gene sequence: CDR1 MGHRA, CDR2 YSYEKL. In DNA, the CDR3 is TGCGCCAGCAGCCCCCCTGTACGAAGGCGAGAACTAGCGGGAACCTACGAGCAGTACTTC. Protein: CASSPPVRRRELAGTYEQYF.

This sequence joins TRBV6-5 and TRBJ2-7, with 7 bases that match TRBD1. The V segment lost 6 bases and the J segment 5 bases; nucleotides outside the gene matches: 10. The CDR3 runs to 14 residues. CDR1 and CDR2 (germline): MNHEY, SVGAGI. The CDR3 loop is CASRIPGTANEQYF. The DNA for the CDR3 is TGTGCCAGCAGGATACCCGGGACAGCCAACGAGCAGTACTTC.

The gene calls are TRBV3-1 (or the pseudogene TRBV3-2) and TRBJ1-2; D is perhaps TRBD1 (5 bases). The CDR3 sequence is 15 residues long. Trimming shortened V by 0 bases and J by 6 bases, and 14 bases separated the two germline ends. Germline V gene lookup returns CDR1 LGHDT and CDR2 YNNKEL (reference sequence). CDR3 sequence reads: CASSQDWGRANGYTF. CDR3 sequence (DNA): TGTGCCAGCAGCCAAGATTGGGGCAGGGCGAATGGCTACACCTTC.

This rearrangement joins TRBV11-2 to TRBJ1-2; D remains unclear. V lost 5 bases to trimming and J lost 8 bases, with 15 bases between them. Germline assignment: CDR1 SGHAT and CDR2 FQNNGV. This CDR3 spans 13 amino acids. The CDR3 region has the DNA TGTGCCAGCAGCCCCAGGACCAGCGGAGGCTACACCTTC. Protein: CASSPRTSGGYTF.